Below, 16 T cell receptor beta chains from the same sample are listed, as sequenced in a study of blood T cell repertoires in COVID-19. TCRdb's copy holds only in-frame clones and misses some; the assay was immunoSEQ multiplex PCR. The data contain approximately 100,000 clones, approximately 84% of them seen just once; the ten biggest clones take up under 2.5%. The sequencing input was peripheral blood. The receptors here all came from a human donor in a cohort sampled during active COVID-19.

The chain carries TRBV4-1 and TRBJ2-3; 9 bases map to TRBD2. There are 17 residues in the CDR3. CDR1 and CDR2 (germline): MGHRA, YSYEKL. The trim removed 1 base at V and 2 bases at J, leaving 7 bases unmatched. CDR3 in DNA: TGCGCCAGCAGCCAAGTAGGTAGCGGGGGCCACACAGATACGCAGTATTTT. Encoded protein: CASSQVGSGGHTDTQYF.

This chain's CDR3 is CASSARGYNSPLHF. CDR3 sequence (DNA): TGTGCCAGTAGTGCTCGGGGATATAATTCACCCCTCCACTTT. V usage is TRBV19 and J usage is TRBJ1-6; D remains unclear. The germline CDR1 and CDR2 sequences are LNHDA and SQIVND (reference sequence). Trimming took off 5 bases at V and 4 bases at J, with 9 bases between the two ends. This CDR3 region has 14 residues.

V gene TRBV10-2 combines with J gene TRBJ1-1; D ambiguous. V shed 8 bases and J shed 3 bases, with 7 bases lying between them. CDR1 is WSHSY, CDR2 SAAADI, per germline. CDR3 length: 11 amino acids. The chain's CDR3 is CASVRDTEAFF. The CDR3 DNA is TGCGCCAGCGTCCGGGACACTGAAGCTTTCTTT.

The chain joins TRBV9 to TRBJ2-5, with a tentative D call TRBD2 (6 bases). Germline CDR1 reads SGDLS; CDR2 reads YYNGEE. CDR3 length: 14 residues. V gave up 2 bases and J gave up 5 bases, with 13 bases separating them. The CDR3 sequence: CASSVATGVETQYF. In DNA form, the CDR3 reads TGTGCCAGCAGCGTCGCTACGGGGGTGGAGACCCAGTACTTC.

This clone was found once. This chain links TRBV18 with TRBJ1-2; D uncertain. CDR1 and CDR2 (germline): KGHSH, LQKENI. The CDR3 spans 12 residues. V gave up 5 bases and J gave up 1 base, with 5 bases separating them. This CDR3 is CASSSINYGYTF. The CDR3 region has the DNA TGTGCCAGCTCATCAATTAACTATGGCTACACCTTC.

This clone was counted between two and nine times. The chain links TRBV7-3 to TRBJ2-3, with TRBD2 matching over 10 bases. The V gene's germline CDR1 is SGHTA and CDR2 FQGTGA. The CDR3 runs to 15 residues. The V segment lost 3 bases and the J segment 4 bases; nucleotides outside the gene matches: 4. The CDR3 sequence: CASSLQRGGADTQYF. The CDR3, as DNA: TGTGCCAGCAGCTTGCAGCGGGGGGGAGCAGATACGCAGTATTTT.

This chain uses TRBV12-3 or TRBV12-4 with TRBJ2-1; 8 bases align to TRBD2. The CDR3 has 13 residues. V shed 3 bases, J shed 6 bases, and the junction held 1 base outside the gene matches. The CDR3 spells CASSLLAGNEQFF. The CDR3 nucleotides are TGTGCCAGCAGTTTGCTAGCGGGCAATGAGCAGTTCTTC.

The chain has TRBV28 and TRBJ1-5, with a tentative D call TRBD1 (5 bases). Trimming removed 7 bases at V and 5 bases at J, with 15 bases between. This CDR3 comprises 14 residues. The germline CDR1 and CDR2 sequences are MDHEN and SYDVKM. The CDR3 DNA reads as TGTGCCAGCACCATTCCGGGGGGTTATCAGCCCCAGCATTTT. Amino acids: CASTIPGGYQPQHF.

The V gene is TRBV2, the J gene TRBJ2-1; TRBD2 is a possible D gene (6 bases). Per the germline V gene, CDR1 is SNHLY and CDR2 is FYNNEI. V lost 6 bases and J 9 bases, leaving 15 bases between the germline ends. The CDR3 loop spans 13 amino acids. As DNA, the CDR3 is TGTGCCAGCAGACTAGGAGGGCCTGGTGAGCAGTTCTTC. As protein: CASRLGGPGEQFF. Complete variable domain (other parts from reference TRBV2 and TRBJ2-1): EPEVTQTPSHQVTQMGQEVILRCVPISNHLYFYWYRQILGQKVEFLVSFYNNEISEKSEIFDDQFSVERPDGSNFTLKIRSTKLEDSAMYFCASRLGGPGEQFFGPGTRLTVL.

The V call is TRBV19, the J call TRBJ1-2; possibly TRBD1 for D (5 bases). V was clipped by 6 bases and J by 3 bases, with 14 bases between them. The CDR3 loop spans 14 amino acids. Germline CDR1 reads LNHDA; CDR2 reads SQIVND (reference sequence). Here the CDR3 DNA reads TGTGCCAGTAGAGGGGAAGGGATTTACTATGGCTACACCTTC. Translation: CASRGEGIYYGYTF.

The rearrangement links TRBV7-6 to TRBJ2-5; D uncertain. The CDR3 loop spans 15 amino acids. The germline gives CDR1 SGHVS, CDR2 FNYEAQ. Deletions cut 1 base from V and 5 bases from J, with 14 bases between. CDR3 bases: TGTGCCAGCAGCTTAGGGAACCTAATGAGGGAGACCCAGTACTTC. Translation gives CASSLGNLMRETQYF.

V and J are TRBV19 and TRBJ1-3; tentative D call: TRBD1 (5 bases). Germline V gene lookup returns CDR1 LNHDA and CDR2 SQIVND (reference sequence). Trimming removed 3 bases from V and 4 bases from J, with 10 bases in between. The length of the CDR3 is 14 residues. The chain's CDR3 is CASSMGTPGNTIYF. The CDR3 DNA follows: TGTGCCAGTAGTATGGGGACTCCCGGAAACACCATATATTTT.

The chain uses TRBV19 and TRBJ2-1, with 11 bases fitting TRBD2. Germline V gene sequence: CDR1 LNHDA, CDR2 SQIVND (reference sequence). The trim removed 5 bases at V and 3 bases at J, leaving 9 bases unmatched. This CDR3 has 17 residues. In nucleotides, the CDR3 is TGTGCCAGTAGTTCCTTTATAGCGGGAGGGATCTACAATGAGCAGTTCTTC. Translation: CASSSFIAGGIYNEQFF.

The chain recombines TRBV5-4 with TRBJ2-1; 9 positions match TRBD2. Trimming at V came to 0 bases and at J to 4 bases, leaving 5 bases not matched to a gene. Per germline, CDR1 SGHNT and CDR2 YYREEE (reference sequence). This CDR3 region has 16 residues. CDR3 loop: CASSLDYLAGYNEQFF. The CDR3 DNA follows: TGTGCCAGCAGCTTGGATTATCTAGCGGGGTACAATGAGCAGTTCTTC.

The chain carries TRBV10-1 and TRBJ2-5; tentative D call: TRBD1 (6 bases). With 1 base removed from V and 3 bases from J, the gap between germline ends came to 9 bases. Looked up from germline, CDR1 is WNHNN and CDR2 is SYGVQD (reference sequence). This CDR3 is 14 amino acids long. CDR3 bases: TGCGCCAGCAGTGAGTTGGCAGGGGAAGAGACCCAGTACTTC. It translates to CASSELAGEETQYF.

This clone is a singleton in its sample. The chain is built from TRBV30 and TRBJ1-1, with D hard to call. The CDR3 totals 12 residues. CDR1 and CDR2 (germline): GTSNPN, SVGIG (reference sequence). The V gene lost 2 bases and the J gene lost 7 bases, with 11 bases spanning the gap. In nucleotides, the CDR3 is TGTGCCTGGAGTCGGGGTCGAGGTGAAGCTTTCTTT. This encodes CAWSRGRGEAFF. Filled out from reference TRBV30 and TRBJ1-1, the complete variable domain reads SQTIHQWPATLVQPVGSPLSLECTVEGTSNPNLYWYRQAAGRGLQLLFYSVGIGQISSEVPQNLSASRPQDRQFILSSKKLLLSDSGFYLCAWSRGRGEAFFGQGTRLTVV.